Below, 20 T cell receptor beta chains from the same sample are listed, as sequenced in a study of lung T cells in sarcoidosis with Löfgren's syndrome. In TCRdb, the reads were re-called with MiXCR into one record per CDR3 protein. The sample yields around 2,000 distinct CDR3 sequences, roughly 20% seen once. Sequenced input: CD4+ T cells from bronchoalveolar lavage. The receptor source for this set is a human donor with sarcoidosis (Löfgren's syndrome or another form), or a control subject (not recorded which).

This clonotype came up many times. The chain joins TRBV2 to TRBJ2-2; 10 nucleotides match TRBD1. Germline CDR1 SNHLY, CDR2 FYNNEI. V trimming: 6 bases; J trimming: 7 bases; junction bases outside the gene matches: 8. The CDR3 consists of 15 residues. CDR3 nucleotide sequence: TGTGCCAGCAGCGTACAGGGACAGGGGCACGGGGAGCTGTTTTTT. Translating it yields CASSVQGQGHGELFF.

This clonotype showed up many times. The V gene is TRBV5-1, the J gene TRBJ1-1, with 7 nucleotides matching TRBD1. Per germline, CDR1 SGHRS and CDR2 YFSETQ. This CDR3 region has 17 residues. Losses at the gene ends were 4 bases for V and 4 bases for J; bases not matched to a gene: 16. In DNA form, the CDR3 reads TGCGCCAGCAGCCCCGGAGGGGGCGGGACACACGGCACTGAAGCTTTCTTT. Translating gives CASSPGGGGTHGTEAFF.

The chain carries TRBV4-1 and TRBJ2-7; TRBD2 matches at 10 bases. V shed 6 bases and J 3 bases; nucleotides not matched to a gene: 5. CDR1 and CDR2 (germline): MGHRA, YSYEKL. The CDR3 contains 14 residues. The CDR3 spells CASRLGTSDYEQYF. In DNA, the CDR3 is TGCGCCAGCAGGCTTGGGACTAGCGACTACGAGCAGTACTTC.

By share of the sample, this clonotype is medium-sized. V gene TRBV2 combines with J gene TRBJ2-7; 10 nucleotides line up with TRBD2. J gave up 3 bases and V 2 bases, and 4 bases lay outside the gene matches. In germline, CDR1 is SNHLY, CDR2 FYNNEI. The CDR3 extends over 15 amino acids. CDR3 loop: CASSEQSSGSYEQYF. The DNA of the CDR3 is TGTGCCAGCAGTGAACAGTCTAGCGGGAGCTACGAGCAGTACTTC.

This clonotype is classed as medium-sized. CDR3 loop: CASAGQANRNEKLFF. Here the CDR3 DNA reads TGTGCCAGCGCGGGACAGGCGAATCGTAATGAAAAACTGTTTTTT. The rearrangement uses TRBV7-9 and TRBJ1-4, with 8 nucleotides matching TRBD1. V was pared by 8 bases and J by 4 bases, with 9 bases of the junction left unmatched. Germline lookup yields CDR1 SEHNR and CDR2 FQNEAQ (reference sequence). The CDR3 sequence is 15 residues long.

By share, this clonotype ranks as medium-sized. The chain couples TRBV28 to TRBJ2-1; 9 positions agree with TRBD2. In germline, CDR1 is MDHEN, CDR2 SYDVKM. Trimming took 5 bases from V and 8 from J; bases not matched to a gene: 7. This CDR3 contains 14 residues. The CDR3 DNA follows: TGTGCCAGCAGTCCAAGGACTAGCGTCCATGAGCAGTTCTTC. This sequence encodes CASSPRTSVHEQFF.

This clonotype is deemed medium-sized. The chain joins TRBV2 to TRBJ2-7; TRBD1 aligns across 8 bases. The CDR3 runs 13 residues. Germline CDR1 SNHLY, CDR2 FYNNEI. V dropped 4 bases and J dropped 6; count of bases not matched to a gene: 5. The DNA of the CDR3 is TGTGCCAGCAGTGGACAGGGGAGAGTCGAGCAGTACTTC. It translates to CASSGQGRVEQYF.

The table lists this clonotype with a count of one. Compared with germline, one end of the junction differs, possibly owing to a read error. The chain carries TRBV2 and TRBJ2-2, with D uncertain. The length of the CDR3 is 13 residues. Germline CDR1 and CDR2: SNHLY and FYNNEI. The CDR3, as DNA: TGTGCCAGCAGACCCAACAAGGTCGGAGAGCTGCTTTTT. It yields the protein CASRPNKVGELLF. The full variable domain, rest sourced from reference TRBV2 and TRBJ2-2, is EPEVTQTPSHQVTQMGQEVILRCVPISNHLYFYWYRQILGQKVEFLVSFYNNEISEKSEIFDDQFSVERPDGSNFTLKIRSTKLEDSAMYFCASRPNKVGELLFGEGSRLTVL.

This clonotype was picked up many times. The V call is TRBV10-3, the J call TRBJ2-7; 8 bases align to TRBD1. The junction had 5 bases not matched to a gene; V was cut back by 8 bases and J by 2 bases. Germline CDR1 ENHRY, CDR2 SYGVKD. The CDR3 is 13 residues long. CDR3 nucleotides: TGTGCCATCGGGACAGGACAGGCCTACGAGCAGTACTTC. Its translation: CAIGTGQAYEQYF.

This clonotype is termed medium-sized. The chain couples TRBV5-5 to TRBJ2-2; 7 positions match TRBD2. CDR3 length: 14 amino acids. CDR1 and CDR2 from the germline V gene are SGHKS and YYEKEE (reference sequence). The V gene end was trimmed by 4 bases and the J gene end by 0 bases; junction bases not matched to a gene: 0. For the CDR3, the DNA is TGTGCCAGCAGCAGCGGGGCGAACACCGGGGAGCTGTTTTTT. Translating it yields CASSSGANTGELFF. Using reference TRBV5-5 and TRBJ2-2 for the parts outside the CDR3, the full variable domain is DAGVTQSPTHLIKTRGQQVTLRCSPISGHKSVSWYQQVLGQGPQFIFQYYEKEERGRGNFPDRFSARQFPNYSSELNVNALLLGDSALYLCASSSGANTGELFFGEGSRLTVL.

On this clonotype itself: A clone one base away is much larger, so this may be a read error. The rearrangement uses TRBV12-3 or TRBV12-4 and TRBJ2-4; D remains unclear. The CDR3 is 14 amino acids. For the CDR3, the DNA is TGTGCCAACAGTTTTGGATTAGCCAAAAACATTCAGTACTTC. This sequence encodes CANSFGLAKNIQYF.

This clonotype was seen repeatedly, ten times or more. CDR3 sequence: CASSPLSGTSETQYF. CDR3 DNA sequence: TGTGCCAGCTCACCGCTATCAGGCACTTCGGAGACCCAGTACTTC. The chain uses TRBV18 and TRBJ2-5; no firm D call. Germline values: CDR1 KGHSH, CDR2 LQKENI. Trimming took 3 bases from V and 5 from J, leaving 16 bases between them. This CDR3 has 15 residues.

This clonotype is termed large. The V call is TRBV28, the J call TRBJ1-4, with unresolved D. Germline CDR1 reads MDHEN; CDR2 reads SYDVKM. CDR3 length equals 12 residues. V dropped 2 bases and J dropped 9 bases, with 7 bases sitting between them. The CDR3 nucleotides read TGTGCCAGCAGTTTAGGAGACCAAAAACTGTTTTTT. The encoded protein is CASSLGDQKLFF.

This clonotype qualifies as medium-sized (0.01 to 0.1%). The chain has TRBV28 and TRBJ1-5, with unresolved D. V shed 3 bases and J shed 7 bases, with 7 bases lying between them. This CDR3 comprises 12 residues. Germline loops: CDR1 MDHEN, CDR2 SYDVKM. The CDR3 DNA sequence: TGTGCCAGCAGTTTCTCCGGGCAGCCCCAGCATTTT. It is translated as CASSFSGQPQHF.

This clonotype was found many times. The chain couples TRBV9 to TRBJ2-7; D is unresolved. The V end was cut by 0 bases, the J end by 5 bases, with 12 bases between. There are 14 residues in the CDR3. Germline CDR1 is SGDLS and CDR2 is YYNGEE. CDR3 sequence reads: CASSVDMGGDEQYF. CDR3 coding DNA: TGTGCCAGCAGCGTAGATATGGGTGGAGACGAGCAGTACTTC.

There are many counts of this clonotype. The chain couples TRBV27 to TRBJ2-7; D not certain. The germline CDR1 and CDR2 sequences are MNHEY and SMNVEV (reference sequence). The CDR3 spans 17 residues. V lost 5 bases and J lost 0, with 20 bases in between. The CDR3 loop reads CASSQLLGTESSYEQYF. The CDR3, as DNA: TGTGCCAGCAGTCAACTCCTCGGAACCGAAAGCTCCTACGAGCAGTACTTC.

By proportion, this clonotype is medium-sized (0.01 to 0.1%). The CDR3 end shows no conserved phenylalanine or tryptophan, and so a read error is likely. Because the CDR3's place on the DNA is in doubt, the DNA is left out and the CDR3 is given as listed by TCRdb. The chain employs TRBV2 and TRBJ2-1; the D call TRBD2 from the table was never checked on the DNA. In germline, CDR1 is SNHLY, CDR2 FYNNEI. The CDR3 is made up of 13 amino acids, end residues included. The CDR3 here is CASSEWTSGRVVI.

In this sample, this clonotype turned up many times. The chain carries TRBV11-2 and TRBJ2-3; D may be TRBD2 (6 bases). Trimming removed 5 bases at V and 1 base at J, with 16 bases between. Germline assignment: CDR1 SGHAT and CDR2 FQNNGV. The CDR3 runs 16 residues. The DNA of the CDR3 is TGTGCCAGCAGCCTAGGGCATGGCGGGGGCACAGATACGCAGTATTTT. The encoded protein is CASSLGHGGGTDTQYF. Drawing the rest from reference TRBV11-2 and TRBJ2-3, the complete variable domain is EAGVAQSPRYKIIEKRQSVAFWCNPISGHATLYWYQQILGQGPKLLIQFQNNGVVDDSQLPKDRFSAERLKGVDSTLKIQPAKLEDSAVYLCASSLGHGGGTDTQYFGPGTRLTVL.

Judged by abundance, this clonotype is medium-sized. The V call is TRBV28, the J call TRBJ1-6; no firm D call. Trimming took off 6 bases at V and 4 bases at J, with 16 bases between the two ends. Germline CDR1 is MDHEN and CDR2 is SYDVKM. CDR3 length: 16 amino acids. CDR3 in DNA: TGTGCCAGCAGCCCCTCGACACAGCTTTATAATTCACCCCTCCACTTT. This sequence encodes CASSPSTQLYNSPLHF.

This clonotype was seen many times. The J gene is TRBJ2-5, the V gene TRBV27; no clear D gene. The CDR3 loop spans 14 amino acids. Germline CDR1 and CDR2: MNHEY and SMNVEV (reference sequence). Trimming took off 3 bases at V and 5 bases at J, with 13 bases between the two ends. DNA of the CDR3: TGTGCCAGCAGTTTTAGTCTGATGGGGGAGACCCAGTACTTC. This codes for CASSFSLMGETQYF.